This T cell receptor beta chain derives from a study of metastatic and nonmetastatic thyroid tumors. Before thyroid surgery, none of the patients had received any treatment. TCRdb reanalyzed the PCR reads via MiXCR. The data show some 15,000 clones, roughly 12% seen once. The CDR3 extends over 14 amino acids. The V gene end was trimmed by 6 bases and the J gene end by 10 bases; junction bases not matched to a gene: 9. Germline CDR1 is MNHNS and CDR2 is SASEGT. This clone was found many times. The TCR comes from a female donor with papillary thyroid cancer or a benign thyroid nodule (not recorded which). Some clones in this sample may be carry-over from other donors' samples. V usage is TRBV6-1 and J usage is TRBJ1-6, with TRBD1 matching over 7 bases. The sample was blood. The CDR3 DNA follows: TGTGCCAGCAGGGGGACAGTGCAGCACTCACCCCTCCACTTT. This translates into CASRGTVQHSPLHF.